This T cell receptor (beta chain) stems from a study of cytomegalovirus exposure and HLA in healthy donors. PCR was performed using 60 Vbeta and 13 Jbeta primers. The method was immunoSEQ multiplex PCR; TCRdb's version includes in-frame clones alone and lacks a portion of them. The table records more than 85,000 clones, roughly three quarters of them present only once. Worth noting for this clone: Its antigen is undetermined. The same CDR3 is also encoded by other DNA sequences in this sample.

CDR3 size: 14 residues. V trimming: 4 bases; J trimming: 3 bases; junction bases outside the gene matches: 5. Germline values: CDR1 SGDLS, CDR2 YYNGEE. Broader study findings: An apparent linkage of common viral pathogens to several of the most significant clusters emerged in a later analysis. HLA alleles showed associations with around 15,000 TCR beta sequences in a later analysis, at a 0.05 false discovery rate. In an earlier analysis, about 87% or about 30%: the productive usage of most TCR beta V segments. A few chains tied to CMV proved CMV antigen-specific in vitro.

The sequenced sample consisted of PBMCs. The gene calls are TRBV9 and TRBJ2-7, with TRBD1 matching 9 bases. The receptor was isolated from a woman aged 45-65 years in good health and CMV-seropositive. Written as DNA, the CDR3 is TGTGCCAGCAGCCCGGGACAGGGTGGCTACGAGCAGTACTTC. Amino acids: CASSPGQGGYEQYF.